This TCR beta chain was captured in a study of T-cell memory formation after mild COVID-19 (dated by TCRdb to the early 2020s). For the wider study: TCR sequence clusters from the two donors were found to be largely donor specific. Two young, previously healthy adult volunteers, one female and one male, were included in the cohort. In a couple of donors, T-cell clones that expanded and contracted after mild COVID-19 were followed by sequencing TCRalpha and TCRbeta repertoires longitudinally. Beyond this particular receptor, the publication reports: Only a couple of mild cases were covered by the study, and larger cohorts that include severe cases with pre-infection samples were considered necessary. Contracting CD4+ clones were located mainly in the CM and EM memory subsets, whereas CD8+ clones were found to be enriched in EMRA. Some responding clones were detected in pre-infection memory, which suggested that pre-existing cross-reactive memory T cells had joined the SARS-CoV-2 response. From day 15 to 85, contracting clones showed balanced CD4/CD8 phenotypes, whereas a second wave of clones that expanded from day 15 to 37 leaned towards CD4+. SARS-CoV-2 specificity was not confirmed for the second-wave clones peaking on day 37.

To note about this clonotype: The antigen it recognizes is unknown. The sample holds no much larger clone one base away, and base qualities are not on file.

Via the germline V gene, CDR1 is SGHVS and CDR2 FQNEAQ. Its CDR3 holds 12 amino acids, cysteine through phenylalanine. Kept here is only the CDR3 DNA, which spans 36 bases and is read in frame from base 1. Trimming at the junction amounts to 5 bases on V and 5 bases on J, and the germline ends lie 9 bases apart. The instrument was an Illumina NovaSeq 6000. TCRalpha and TCRbeta cDNA libraries were constructed by 5'RACE with constant-segment primers, with sample barcodes and unique molecular identifiers being introduced. RNA was extracted from every sample with Trizol reagent. Library amplification was performed in two PCR steps, and a second sample barcode and Illumina TruSeq adapters were introduced in the second step. Sequencing of the libraries was done on an Illumina NovaSeq, producing 2 x 150 bp paired-end reads. In the paper's pipeline: Reads were demultiplexed and collapsed into UMI-guided consensus sequences with migec v1.2.7. Using mixcr v2.1.11, UMI consensuses were aligned to TRA and TRB V and J templates and then assembled into clonotypes. A clonotype was counted as expanded or contracted only if both edgeR and NoisET called the change significant, with noise models trained on biological replicates. For edgeR calls, a false discovery rate-adjusted p below 0.01 and a log2 fold-change threshold of 1 were applied. As an exploratory analysis of dynamics, max-normalized trajectories of the 1000 most abundant clonotypes were examined by PCA with hierarchical clustering. Separately sequenced CD4+ and CD8+ repertoires were used to assign a CD4 or CD8 phenotype to each responding clone. The public reads were run again by TCRdb, first through fastp at Q25 and then through MiXCR, and only productive beta chains were kept. Entries that share a CDR3 protein sequence are merged under the most common genes and DNA. What appears here as the V and J calls and clone size reflects TCRdb's work, not the paper's. For this sample there are 200,000 to 250,000 distinct CDR3 sequences; approximately 10% appear just once. Around 23% of the sample is in the top ten clones.

PBMCs were isolated by Ficoll-Paque density gradient centrifugation. Sequencing was carried out using PBMCs or a T cell subset sorted from them (not recorded which). This clonotype was sampled from a man between 18 and 29 years old who had mild COVID-19 (a few samples of this study predate the infection). The sample titles of this study are shuffled in the database, so cell type and time point are left out; the donor was told from shared clones. In this chain, TRBV7-8 is recombined with TRBJ2-5, with the identity of the D gene unclear. The CDR3 reads as follows: CASSPRLETQYF. The nucleotides read TGTGCCAGCAGCCCGAGGTTGGAGACCCAGTACTTC. With the rest looked up from the reference TRBV7-8 and TRBJ2-5 genes rather than sequenced, the full variable domain is GAGVSQSPRYKVAKRGQDVALRCDPISGHVSLFWYQQALGQGPEFLTYFQNEAQLDKSGLPSDRFFAERPEGSVSTLKIQRTQQEDSAVYLCASSPRLETQYFGPGTRLLVL.